This paragraph covers one TCR beta chain sequence. The target antigen is unknown. Trimming cost V 0 bases and J 4 bases; bases outside gene matches: 2. The CDR3 extends over 15 amino acids. CDR1 MNHEY and CDR2 SMNVEV come from the germline V gene (reference sequence). The record originates from a study of cytomegalovirus exposure and HLA in healthy donors. Across the whole study: Of around 400 genotyped donors, roughly 76% grouped in the Caucasian-associated ancestry cluster.

The PCR contained 60 Vbeta and 13 Jbeta primers. The table came from immunoSEQ multiplex PCR; TCRdb's copy has only in-frame clones and leaves some out. Of 100,000 to 150,000 clones in the sample, approximately 65% are singletons; the top ten hold roughly 1.4%. Whole-study findings and limits: Serostatus for CMV was the only available immune exposure information.

The chain joins TRBV27 to TRBJ1-5; 8 bases fit TRBD1. The receptor was isolated from a man in his late teens or twenties in good health and CMV-seronegative. Sequencing was carried out using PBMCs. This chain's CDR3 is CASSLSRDRNQPQHF. CDR3 coding DNA: TGTGCCAGCAGTTTATCCCGGGACAGGAATCAGCCCCAGCATTTT.